The T cell receptor (beta chain) described here comes from a study of T cells after yellow fever vaccination. TCRdb reprocessed the 5' RACE reads with MiXCR, giving one entry per CDR3 protein. The sample shows some 560,000 distinct CDR3 sequences, roughly a sixth of them seen only once. Study-wide findings and caveats: The bulk population could contribute abundant contaminating clonotypes to FACS-sorted repertoires.

This CDR3 contains 14 residues. The junction had 8 bases not matched to a gene; V was cut back by 4 bases and J by 12 bases. Germline CDR1 is SGHVS and CDR2 is FQNEAQ. About this clonotype itself: Its antigen is currently unknown.

The chain links TRBV7-8 to TRBJ2-5, with 13 bases matching TRBD2. This sequence was found in a man younger than 35 who received the YFV17D yellow fever vaccine. Sequencing was performed on PBMCs, taken 5 to 6 days after the first yellow fever vaccination. The CDR3 bases are TGTGCCAGCAGCTCGACTAGCGGGGGGCTAGAAAAGTACTTC. Its translation is CASSSTSGGLEKYF.